This entry concerns a single TCR beta chain. The source of the sample is a study of shared clonotypes between healthy human individuals. The authors divided CD4+ cells into CD45RA+ naive and CD45RA-negative memory subsets. V lost 4 bases to trimming and J lost 9 bases; unmatched junction nucleotides: 9. CDR3 length equals 16 residues. Germline CDR1 and CDR2: WNHNN and SYGVQD (reference sequence). Each subset's genomic DNA was split evenly across several immunoSEQ plates. Original processing methods: For the immunoSEQ data, sequences were junction-only without quality scores, so filtering differed. The repertoire was sequenced with immunoSEQ multiplex PCR; TCRdb's copy has only in-frame clones and lacks some. Clone size and the V and J calls come from that table; the DNA yielded D and trimming. This sample has under 1,900,000 clones, with less than 99% found just once.

This sequence was found in a man aged 25 to 40 in good health. The rearrangement links TRBV10-1 to TRBJ2-1, with 13 bases matching TRBD2. Sequenced input: naive CD4+ T cells sorted from blood. Regarding subset: CD45RA+ positively selected. The CDR3 sequence: CASSVAGLAGRSEQFF. The CDR3 coding sequence is TGCGCCAGCAGTGTAGCGGGACTAGCGGGAAGGAGTGAGCAGTTCTTC.